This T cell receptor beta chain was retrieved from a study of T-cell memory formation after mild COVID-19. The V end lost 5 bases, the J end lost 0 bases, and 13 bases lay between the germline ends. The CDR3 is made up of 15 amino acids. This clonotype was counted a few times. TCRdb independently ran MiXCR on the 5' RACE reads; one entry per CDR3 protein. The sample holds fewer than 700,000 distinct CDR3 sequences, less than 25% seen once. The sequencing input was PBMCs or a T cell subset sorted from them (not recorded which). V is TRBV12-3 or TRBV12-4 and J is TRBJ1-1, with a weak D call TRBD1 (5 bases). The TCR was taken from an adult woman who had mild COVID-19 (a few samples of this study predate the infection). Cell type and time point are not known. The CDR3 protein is CASSPNRNLNTEAFF. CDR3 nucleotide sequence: TGTGCCAGCAGTCCCAACAGGAATTTGAACACTGAAGCTTTCTTT.